The 19 T cell receptor beta chains in this list originate from one sample, sequenced in a study of CD8 T cells in Susac syndrome. Random hexamers primed reverse transcription of about 0.5 to 1 ug RNA. TCRdb reanalysed the immunoSEQ multiplex PCR reads using MiXCR and keeps one entry per CDR3 protein. This table holds roughly 250,000 distinct CDR3 sequences, roughly 95% found once. Sequences were obtained from CD4+ T cells from PBMCs. Receptor source: a human donor with Susac syndrome.

The chain employs TRBV15 and TRBJ2-1; TRBD2 aligns across 8 bases. Germline V CDR1 and CDR2: LNHNV, YYDKDF (reference sequence). The length of the CDR3 is 16 residues. The J segment lost 9 bases and the V segment lost 0 bases, leaving 10 bases of the junction unmatched. As DNA, the CDR3 is TGTGCCACCAGCAGAGACCTGGGGCCTCGGGGGGGTGAGCAGTTCTTC. Its protein product is CATSRDLGPRGGEQFF.

This chain joins TRBV4-1 and TRBJ2-1; TRBD2 matches 9 bases. CDR1 and CDR2 (germline): MGHRA, YSYEKL. There are 16 residues in the CDR3. J gave up 4 bases and V 0 bases, and 4 bases lay outside the gene matches. The CDR3 loop reads CASSQEGSGRYNEQFF. CDR3 DNA sequence: TGCGCCAGCAGCCAAGAAGGTAGCGGGAGATACAATGAGCAGTTCTTC.

The gene calls are TRBV28 and TRBJ2-7, with TRBD1 matching 7 bases. Per the germline V gene, CDR1 is MDHEN and CDR2 is SYDVKM. CDR3 length: 14 residues. The trim removed 2 bases at V and 2 bases at J, leaving 3 bases unmatched. CDR3 bases: TGTGCCAGCAGTTTACTGGGACAGACCTACGAGCAGTACTTC. Translating it yields CASSLLGQTYEQYF.

V gene TRBV11-2 combines with J gene TRBJ2-1; D remains ambiguous. Germline V gives CDR1 SGHAT, CDR2 FQNNGV. This CDR3 spans 14 amino acids. Trimming removed 1 base at V and 4 bases at J, with 8 bases between. CDR3: CASSLATGYNEQFF. CDR3 bases: TGTGCCAGCAGCTTAGCGACTGGATACAATGAGCAGTTCTTC.

This clonotype was recorded only once. The chain carries TRBV20-1 and TRBJ2-7; the match to TRBD2 covers 12 bases. The length of the CDR3 is 17 residues. V dropped 1 base and J dropped 4; count of bases not matched to a gene: 11. Germline CDR1 reads DFQATT; CDR2 reads SNEGSKA (reference sequence). The CDR3 DNA is TGCAGTGCTAGAGCGGCTAGCGGGAGGGCCAGGGGGTACGAGCAGTACTTC. Its translation is CSARAASGRARGYEQYF.

Note on this clonotype: At one boundary the junction diverges from the germline segment, which might be a read error. V and J are TRBV30 and TRBJ2-3, with a possible D match to TRBD1 (6 bases). The germline CDR1 and CDR2 sequences are GTSNPN and SVGIG (reference sequence). The CDR3 is made up of 11 amino acids. CDR3 protein: CAWNLRGTYNF. In DNA form, the CDR3 reads TGTGCCTGGAATTTGAGGGGGACGTATAATTTT.

The chain links TRBV3-1 to TRBJ2-3, with D possibly matching TRBD2 (6 bases). This CDR3 comprises 13 residues. V was cut by 2 bases and J by 6 bases, with 9 bases left in between. The V gene's germline CDR1 is LGHDT and CDR2 YNNKEL (reference sequence). The CDR3 DNA follows: TGTGCCAGCAGCCAATTGGCGGGGGATACGCAGTATTTT. Translated: CASSQLAGDTQYF.

The CDR3 DNA follows: TGTGCCAGCGGCCAACCTAATTCGGGCTGGGAAGAGACCCAGTACTTC. Encoded protein: CASGQPNSGWEETQYF. The chain is built from TRBV25-1 and TRBJ2-5, with D unresolved. V was trimmed by 8 bases and J by 3 bases, leaving 22 bases between them. The CDR3 runs 16 residues. CDR1 and CDR2 from the germline V gene are MGHDK and SYGVNS.

The DNA of the CDR3 is TGTGCCAGCACCAATAGGGGTTCCAAAAACATTCAGTACTTC. Translated, it gives CASTNRGSKNIQYF. V usage is TRBV28 and J usage is TRBJ2-4, with D perhaps TRBD1 (5 bases). Trimming stripped 7 bases from V and 2 bases from J, with 12 bases between. There are 14 residues in the CDR3. The germline CDR1 and CDR2 sequences are MDHEN and SYDVKM.

The chain uses TRBV19 and TRBJ2-7; a weak D match, TRBD2 (5 bases). CDR1 LNHDA and CDR2 SQIVND come from the germline V gene (reference sequence). The CDR3 totals 14 residues. The V gene lost 6 bases and the J gene lost 2 bases, with 14 bases spanning the gap. CDR3: CASRPRGPPYEQYF. The DNA of the CDR3 is TGTGCCAGTAGGCCACGCGGGCCACCCTACGAGCAGTACTTC.

The gene calls are TRBV21-1 and TRBJ2-1. TRBV21-1 corresponds to a pseudogene. This CDR3 is built from 15 residues. CDR3 in DNA: TGTGCCAGCAGCAAAAGGCTCTCTAACTACAATGAGCAGTTCTTC. Its protein is CASSKRLSNYNEQFF.

V usage is TRBV20-1 and J usage is TRBJ1-1; no reliable D call. The CDR3 is 9 residues long. Trimming took off 1 base at V and 7 bases at J, with 1 base between the two ends. Germline values: CDR1 DFQATT, CDR2 SNEGSKA (reference sequence). The CDR3 DNA is TGCAGTGCTAGAGTTGAAGCTTTCTTT. The encoded protein is CSARVEAFF.

The chain couples TRBV20-1 to TRBJ2-1; a possible D gene is TRBD1 (5 bases). This CDR3 spans 13 amino acids. V lost 3 bases to trimming and J lost 8 bases, with 14 bases between them. Germline V gene lookup returns CDR1 DFQATT and CDR2 SNEGSKA (reference sequence). This CDR3 reads CSASKQAPDEQFF. The DNA for the CDR3 is TGCAGTGCTAGCAAACAGGCCCCCGATGAGCAGTTCTTC.

This chain joins TRBV9 and TRBJ2-1, with D unresolved. With 2 bases removed from V and 0 bases from J, the gap between germline ends came to 12 bases. This CDR3 is built from 16 residues. Per germline, CDR1 SGDLS and CDR2 YYNGEE. The CDR3 region is CASSVLPAVSYNEQFF. The CDR3 DNA reads as TGTGCCAGCAGCGTCCTTCCGGCCGTCTCCTACAATGAGCAGTTCTTC.

This chain connects TRBV11-1 to TRBJ1-2, with D possibly matching TRBD1 (6 bases). CDR3 size: 15 residues. With 5 bases removed from V and 8 bases from J, the gap between germline ends came to 21 bases. The V gene's germline CDR1 is SGHAT and CDR2 FQDESV (reference sequence). The CDR3 here is CASSRDGGGVGGYTF. CDR3 sequence (DNA): TGTGCCAGCAGCCGGGACGGTGGGGGCGTCGGCGGCTACACCTTC.

This clonotype was found once. This chain uses TRBV10-3 with TRBJ2-1, with D uncertain. The V gene's germline CDR1 is ENHRY and CDR2 SYGVKD. V was shortened by 1 base and J by 6 bases, with 4 bases between the two germline ends. This CDR3 is built from 12 residues. The CDR3 is CAISELGNEQFF. The CDR3 DNA reads TGTGCCATCAGTGAGTTGGGCAATGAGCAGTTCTTC.

For the CDR3, the DNA is TGTGCCAGCAGCTTAGATCGGCGTCTAGCGACCTACGAGCAGTACTTC. It codes for CASSLDRRLATYEQYF. The chain recombines TRBV7-8 with TRBJ2-7, with D possibly matching TRBD2 (6 bases). Per the germline V gene, CDR1 is SGHVS and CDR2 is FQNEAQ. The CDR3 has 16 residues. Trimming left V 1 base short and J 2 bases short, with 15 bases between.

This chain uses TRBV5-1 with TRBJ2-7; D uncertain. Trimming left V 2 bases short and J 6 bases short, with 15 bases between. CDR3 length: 14 amino acids. The germline CDR1 and CDR2 sequences are SGHRS and YFSETQ. The CDR3 is CASSLDKIDGEQYF. The CDR3 coding sequence is TGCGCCAGCAGCTTAGATAAGATCGACGGCGAGCAGTACTTC.

V is TRBV9 and J is TRBJ1-2; 9 nucleotides align to TRBD1. Germline CDR1 SGDLS, CDR2 YYNGEE. After removal of 1 base from V and 8 bases from J, the junction contained 12 bases not matched to a gene. The CDR3 spans 16 residues. The chain's CDR3 is CASSVFLTGGPSGYTF. The CDR3 coding sequence is TGTGCCAGCAGCGTATTCCTCACAGGGGGCCCCTCCGGCTACACCTTC.